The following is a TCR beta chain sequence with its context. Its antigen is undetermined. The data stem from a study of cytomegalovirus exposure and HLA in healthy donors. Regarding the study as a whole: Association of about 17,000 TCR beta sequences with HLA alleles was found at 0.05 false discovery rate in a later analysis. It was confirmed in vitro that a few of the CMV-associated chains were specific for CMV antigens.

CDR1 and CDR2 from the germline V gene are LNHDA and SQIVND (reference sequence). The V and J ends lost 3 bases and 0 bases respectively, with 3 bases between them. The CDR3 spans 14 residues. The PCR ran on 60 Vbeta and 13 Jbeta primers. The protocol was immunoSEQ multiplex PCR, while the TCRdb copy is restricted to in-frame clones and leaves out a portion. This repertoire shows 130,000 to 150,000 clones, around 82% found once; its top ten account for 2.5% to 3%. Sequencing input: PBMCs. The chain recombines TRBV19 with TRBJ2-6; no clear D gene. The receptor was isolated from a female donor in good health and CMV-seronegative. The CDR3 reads CASSIGSGANVLTF. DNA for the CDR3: TGTGCCAGTAGTATCGGCTCTGGGGCCAACGTCCTGACTTTC.